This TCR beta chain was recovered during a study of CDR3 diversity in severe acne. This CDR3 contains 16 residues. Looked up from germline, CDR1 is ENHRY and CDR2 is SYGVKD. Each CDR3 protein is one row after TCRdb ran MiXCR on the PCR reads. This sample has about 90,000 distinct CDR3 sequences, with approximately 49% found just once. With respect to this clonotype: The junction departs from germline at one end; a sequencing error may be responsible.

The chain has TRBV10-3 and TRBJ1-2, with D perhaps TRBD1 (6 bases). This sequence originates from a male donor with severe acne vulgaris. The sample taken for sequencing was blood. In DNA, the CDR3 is TGTGCCAGCAGTGAATCGACAGGACTATTAAACTATGGCTACACCTTC. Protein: CASSESTGLLNYGYTF.